Sequencing of this T cell receptor beta chain was carried out in a study of naive and memory T cell subsets. Study results and limitations: Naive repertoires, especially CD8, held a few larger clonotypes, possibly memory cells re-expressing CD45RA.

A note on this clonotype: The antigen is unknown.

The CDR3 is 13 residues long. From germline, CDR1 is MDHEN and CDR2 SYDVKM. V lost 5 bases and J lost 4, with 11 bases in between. Cells stained for CD3, CD4, CD8, CD45RA, CD27 and viability were sorted into four CD45RA/CD27 subsets. An equimolar mix of two oligonucleotides served as the beta constant-region primer for TRBC1 and TRBC2. Ligated cDNA was amplified by four rounds of PCR with nested alpha and beta constant-region primers and SP2. The cDNA 3' end received a ligated single-stranded oligonucleotide carrying the SP2 primer and a 12-nucleotide UMI. TCRdb processed the UMI-ligation and nested PCR reads anew with MiXCR; each CDR3 protein has one entry. This table holds about 160,000 distinct CDR3 sequences, roughly 22% found once.

The TCR sequence derives from a human donor in good health. Material: naive CD4+ T cells from blood. The rearrangement joins TRBV28 to TRBJ1-1; D not resolved. The chain's CDR3 is CASSPRPSTEAFF. CDR3 coding DNA: TGTGCCAGCAGTCCCAGGCCGAGCACTGAAGCTTTCTTT.